This T cell receptor (beta chain) originates from a study of blood T cell repertoires in COVID-19. CDR3 length: 15 amino acids. From germline, CDR1 is SGHRS and CDR2 YFSETQ. V lost 2 bases to trimming and J lost 8 bases, with 19 bases between them. The assay was immunoSEQ multiplex PCR, and TCRdb's table has in-frame clones only and misses some. The sample has about 190,000 clones, approximately 90% seen once; the top ten hold approximately 0.93%. Sequencing was done on a sample of peripheral blood. The chain links TRBV5-1 to TRBJ1-1; perhaps TRBD1 as D (5 bases). This TCR was sampled from a woman aged 18-29 years who had recovered from COVID-19. CDR3 coding DNA: TGCGCCAGCAGCTTACCTAGGGGAAGGGCCCCCGAAGCTTTCTTT. Translation: CASSLPRGRAPEAFF.